This note documents a single T cell receptor beta chain sequence. These data are taken from a study of blood T cell repertoires in COVID-19. Study-level information: Donors in the United States, Italy and Spain gave samples during acute or convalescent COVID-19.

The CDR3 consists of 15 residues. V lost 1 base to trimming and J lost 4 bases, with 14 bases between them. The germline V gene has CDR1 SGHDN and CDR2 FVKESK. Assay used: immunoSEQ multiplex PCR; TCRdb lists only in-frame clones, some missing. The sample has around 180,000 clones, roughly 88% seen once. What was sequenced was peripheral blood. The gene calls are TRBV14 and TRBJ2-7, with D possibly being TRBD1 (6 bases). This receptor was identified in a human donor with active or convalescent COVID-19. The donor label of this sample is uncertain. CDR3 amino acids: CASSQVGTLLYEQYF. Here the CDR3 DNA reads TGTGCCAGCAGCCAAGTAGGGACACTTCTTTACGAGCAGTACTTC.